This TCR beta chain originates from a study of blood T cell repertoires in COVID-19. Whole-study context: The United States, Italy and Spain were the sources of the acute and convalescent COVID-19 samples. Sources were T cells, B-cell-depleted T cells, or PBMCs; the material itself was cDNA or gDNA.

From germline, CDR1 is SGHRS and CDR2 YFSETQ. CDR3 length: 13 amino acids. The V end lost 2 bases, the J end lost 1 base, and 6 bases lay between the germline ends. In its sample, this clone was seen a few times. Original analysis: Scientists estimated how many nucleated cells there were by amplifying reference gene primers. The protocol was immunoSEQ multiplex PCR, while the TCRdb copy is restricted to in-frame clones and leaves out a portion. The V and J calls and clone size are taken from that table; D and trimming were inferred from the DNA. Seen here are more than 95,000 clones, about 86% observed once, and the top ten hold 5.9%.

The clonotype originates from a man of 80 years or more with active or convalescent COVID-19. The chain recombines TRBV5-1 with TRBJ2-5; TRBD2 is a possible D gene (6 bases). Input material: peripheral blood. The CDR3 loop reads CASSFGSQETQYF. CDR3 nucleotides: TGCGCCAGCAGCTTCGGGAGCCAAGAGACCCAGTACTTC.